This T cell receptor (beta chain) was captured in a study of blood T cell repertoires in COVID-19. Trimming removed 2 bases from V and 1 base from J, with 8 bases in between. The CDR3 sequence is 15 residues long. CDR1 and CDR2 (germline): SGHTA, FQGNSA. Original handling: Amplification of reference gene primers provided the estimated nucleated cell counts. Sequencing was performed with immunoSEQ multiplex PCR; in TCRdb, only in-frame clones are kept and a portion is missing. Clone size and V and J calls were adopted from that table, with D and trimming inferred from the DNA. The sample records roughly 260,000 clones, roughly 87% being singletons. Recruits, aged about 18 to 100 years, lived in 20 to 30 US areas.

This sequence joins TRBV7-2 and TRBJ2-2; D possibly corresponds to TRBD1 (6 bases). This receptor was obtained from a woman aged 25 to 39 with acute COVID-19. The sample was PBMCs or T cells enriched from blood (not recorded which). CDR3 sequence: CASSLTGQNTGELFF. The CDR3 DNA reads TGTGCCAGCAGCTTAACGGGACAGAACACCGGGGAGCTGTTTTTT.